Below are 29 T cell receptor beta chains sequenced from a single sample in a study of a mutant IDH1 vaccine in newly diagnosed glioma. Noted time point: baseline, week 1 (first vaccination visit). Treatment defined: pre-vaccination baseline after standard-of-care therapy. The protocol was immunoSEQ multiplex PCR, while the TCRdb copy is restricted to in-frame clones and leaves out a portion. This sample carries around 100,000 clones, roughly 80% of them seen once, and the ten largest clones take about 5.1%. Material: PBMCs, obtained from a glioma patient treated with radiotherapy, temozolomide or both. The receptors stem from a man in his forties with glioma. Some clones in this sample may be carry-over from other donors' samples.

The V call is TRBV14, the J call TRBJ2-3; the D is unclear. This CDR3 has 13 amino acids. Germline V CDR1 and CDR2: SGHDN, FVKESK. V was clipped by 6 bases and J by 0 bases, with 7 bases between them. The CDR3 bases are TGTGCCAGCAGATATACCAGCACAGATACGCAGTATTTT. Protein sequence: CASRYTSTDTQYF.

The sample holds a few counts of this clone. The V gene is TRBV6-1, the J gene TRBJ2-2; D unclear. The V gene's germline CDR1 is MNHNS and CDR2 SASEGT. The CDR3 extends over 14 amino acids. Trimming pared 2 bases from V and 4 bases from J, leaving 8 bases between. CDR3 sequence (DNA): TGTGCCAGCAGTGAAATCCCCGGCACCGGGGAGCTGTTTTTT. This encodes CASSEIPGTGELFF.

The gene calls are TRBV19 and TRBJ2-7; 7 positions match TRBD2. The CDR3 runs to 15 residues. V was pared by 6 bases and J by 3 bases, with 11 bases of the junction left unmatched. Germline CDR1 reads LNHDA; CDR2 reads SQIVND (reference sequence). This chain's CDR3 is CASRPSGTTLYEQYF. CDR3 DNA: TGTGCCAGTAGGCCGTCCGGGACTACACTCTACGAGCAGTACTTC.

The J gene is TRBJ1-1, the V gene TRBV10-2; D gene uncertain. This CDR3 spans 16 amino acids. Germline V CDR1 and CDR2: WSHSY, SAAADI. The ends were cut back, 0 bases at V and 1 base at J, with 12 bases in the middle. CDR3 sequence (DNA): TGCGCCAGCAGTGAGTCCGGCACAGACGGGAACACTGAAGCTTTCTTT. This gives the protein CASSESGTDGNTEAFF.

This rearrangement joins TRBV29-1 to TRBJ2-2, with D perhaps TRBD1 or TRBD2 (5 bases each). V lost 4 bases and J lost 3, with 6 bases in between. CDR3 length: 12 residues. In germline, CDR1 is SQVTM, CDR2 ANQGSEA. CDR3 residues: CSVGDDTGELFF. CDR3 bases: TGCAGCGTTGGGGACGACACCGGGGAGCTGTTTTTT.

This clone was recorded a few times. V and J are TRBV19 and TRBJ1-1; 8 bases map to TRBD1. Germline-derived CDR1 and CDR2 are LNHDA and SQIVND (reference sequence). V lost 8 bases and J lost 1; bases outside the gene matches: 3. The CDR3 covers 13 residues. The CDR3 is CASVRGQNTEAFF. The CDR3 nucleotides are TGTGCCAGTGTCAGGGGGCAGAACACTGAAGCTTTCTTT.

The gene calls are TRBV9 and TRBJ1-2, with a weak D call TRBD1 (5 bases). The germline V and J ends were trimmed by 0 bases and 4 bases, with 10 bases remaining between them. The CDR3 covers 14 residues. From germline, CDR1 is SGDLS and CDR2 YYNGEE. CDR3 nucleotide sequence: TGTGCCAGCAGCGTAGACGAAGGGGCCTATGGCTACACCTTC. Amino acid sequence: CASSVDEGAYGYTF.

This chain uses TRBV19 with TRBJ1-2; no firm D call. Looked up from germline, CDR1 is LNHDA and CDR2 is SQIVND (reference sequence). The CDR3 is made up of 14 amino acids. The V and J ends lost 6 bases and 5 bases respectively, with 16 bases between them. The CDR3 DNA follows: TGTGCCAGTAGCGAGACCATGGCTGGGTATGGCTACACCTTC. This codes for CASSETMAGYGYTF.

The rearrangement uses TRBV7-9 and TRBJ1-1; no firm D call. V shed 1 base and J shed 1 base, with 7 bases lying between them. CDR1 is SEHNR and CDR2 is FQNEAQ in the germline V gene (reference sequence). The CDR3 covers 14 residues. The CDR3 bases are TGTGCCAGCAGCTTAGTTAGGGAGAACACTGAAGCTTTCTTT. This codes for CASSLVRENTEAFF.

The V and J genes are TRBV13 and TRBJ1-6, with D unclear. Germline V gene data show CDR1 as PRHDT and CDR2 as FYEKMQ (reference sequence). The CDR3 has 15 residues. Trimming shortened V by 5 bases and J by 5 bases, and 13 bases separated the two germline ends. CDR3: CASSRRTGNNSPLHF. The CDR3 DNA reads TGTGCCAGCAGCCGCCGGACGGGTAATAATTCACCCCTCCACTTT.

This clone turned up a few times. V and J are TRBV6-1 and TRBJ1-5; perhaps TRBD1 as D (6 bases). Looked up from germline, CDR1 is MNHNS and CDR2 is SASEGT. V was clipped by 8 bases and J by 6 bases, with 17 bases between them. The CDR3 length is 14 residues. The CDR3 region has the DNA TGTGCCAGCTGGGAGAGGGGGAGTGGTCAGCCCCAGCATTTT. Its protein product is CASWERGSGQPQHF.

The CDR3 coding sequence is TGCGCCAGCAGCCAACCGGGTTTGGAGACCCAGTACTTC. Its protein is CASSQPGLETQYF. The V call is TRBV4-1, the J call TRBJ2-5; D is uncertain. This CDR3 has 13 amino acids. V lost 2 bases to trimming and J lost 5 bases, with 9 bases between them. CDR1 and CDR2 (germline): MGHRA, YSYEKL.

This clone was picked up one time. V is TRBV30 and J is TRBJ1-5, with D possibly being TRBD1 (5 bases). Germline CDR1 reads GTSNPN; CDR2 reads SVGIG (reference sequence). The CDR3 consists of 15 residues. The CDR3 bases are TGTGCGCACACCGGGGGACGGGGAAGCAATCAGCCCCAGCATTTT. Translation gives CAHTGGRGSNQPQHF.

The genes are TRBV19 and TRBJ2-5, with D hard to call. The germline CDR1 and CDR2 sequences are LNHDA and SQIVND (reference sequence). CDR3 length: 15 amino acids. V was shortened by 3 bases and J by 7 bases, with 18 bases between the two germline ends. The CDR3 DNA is TGTGCCAGTAGTATGGGCTCGAGGCAGAAGGGGACCCAGTACTTC. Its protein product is CASSMGSRQKGTQYF.

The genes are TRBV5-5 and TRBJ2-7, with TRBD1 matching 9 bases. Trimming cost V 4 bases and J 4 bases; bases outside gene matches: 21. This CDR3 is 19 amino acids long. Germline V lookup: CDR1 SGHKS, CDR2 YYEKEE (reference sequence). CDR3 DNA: TGTGCCAGCAGCCGACCGGGACAGGGATTAAAAAGGGGTTGGTACGAGCAGTACTTC. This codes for CASSRPGQGLKRGWYEQYF.

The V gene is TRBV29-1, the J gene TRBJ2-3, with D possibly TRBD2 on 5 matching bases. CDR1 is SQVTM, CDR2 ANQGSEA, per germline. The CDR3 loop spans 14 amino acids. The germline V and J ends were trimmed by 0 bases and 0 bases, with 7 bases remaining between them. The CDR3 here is CSVEDRTSTDTQYF. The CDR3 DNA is TGCAGCGTTGAAGATCGGACTAGCACAGATACGCAGTATTTT.

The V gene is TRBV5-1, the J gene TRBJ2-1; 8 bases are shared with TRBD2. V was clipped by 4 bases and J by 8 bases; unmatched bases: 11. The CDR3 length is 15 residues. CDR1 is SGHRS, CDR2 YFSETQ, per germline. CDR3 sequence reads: CASSREGEGWYEQFF. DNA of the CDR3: TGCGCCAGCAGCCGGGAGGGCGAGGGGTGGTATGAGCAGTTCTTC.

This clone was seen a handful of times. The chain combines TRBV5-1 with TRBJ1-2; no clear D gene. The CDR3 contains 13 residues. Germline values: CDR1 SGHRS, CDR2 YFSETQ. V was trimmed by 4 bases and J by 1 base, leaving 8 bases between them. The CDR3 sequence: CASSGDNNYGYTF. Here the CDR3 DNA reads TGCGCCAGCAGCGGCGACAATAACTATGGCTACACCTTC. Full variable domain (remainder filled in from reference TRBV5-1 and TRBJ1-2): KAGVTQTPRYLIKTRGQQVTLSCSPISGHRSVSWYQQTPGQGLQFLFEYFSETQRNKGNFPGRFSGRQFSNSRSEMNVSTLELGDSALYLCASSGDNNYGYTFGSGTRLTVV.

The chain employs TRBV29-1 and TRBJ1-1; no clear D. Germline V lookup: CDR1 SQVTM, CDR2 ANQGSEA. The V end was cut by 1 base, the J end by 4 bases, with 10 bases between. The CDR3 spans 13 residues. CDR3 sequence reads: CSVEGGVGTEAFF. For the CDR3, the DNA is TGCAGCGTTGAAGGTGGGGTGGGCACTGAAGCTTTCTTT.

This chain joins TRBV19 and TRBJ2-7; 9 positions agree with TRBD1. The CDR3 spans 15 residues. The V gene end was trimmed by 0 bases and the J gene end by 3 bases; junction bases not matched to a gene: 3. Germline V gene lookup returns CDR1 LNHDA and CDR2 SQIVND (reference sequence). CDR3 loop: CASSIDGTGLYEQYF. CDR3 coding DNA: TGTGCCAGTAGTATAGATGGGACAGGGCTCTACGAGCAGTACTTC.

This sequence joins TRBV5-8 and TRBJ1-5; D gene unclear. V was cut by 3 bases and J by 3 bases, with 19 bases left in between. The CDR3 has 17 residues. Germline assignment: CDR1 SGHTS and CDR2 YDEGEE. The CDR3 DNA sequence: TGTGCCAGCAGCTATCACAAGGGCATCGGGATCAATCAGCCCCAGCATTTT. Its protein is CASSYHKGIGINQPQHF.

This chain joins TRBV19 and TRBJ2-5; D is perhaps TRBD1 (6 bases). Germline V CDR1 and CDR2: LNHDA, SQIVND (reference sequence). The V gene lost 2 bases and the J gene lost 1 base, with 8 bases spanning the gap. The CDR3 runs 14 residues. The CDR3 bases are TGTGCCAGTAGTATACAGGGGACCCAAGAGACCCAGTACTTC. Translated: CASSIQGTQETQYF.

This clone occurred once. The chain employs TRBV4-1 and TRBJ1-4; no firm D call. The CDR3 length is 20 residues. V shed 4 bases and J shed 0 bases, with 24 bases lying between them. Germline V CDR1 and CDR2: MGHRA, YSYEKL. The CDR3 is CASSRRWNKEKAATNEKLFF. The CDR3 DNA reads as TGCGCCAGCAGCCGTCGTTGGAACAAGGAAAAGGCGGCAACTAATGAAAAACTGTTTTTT.

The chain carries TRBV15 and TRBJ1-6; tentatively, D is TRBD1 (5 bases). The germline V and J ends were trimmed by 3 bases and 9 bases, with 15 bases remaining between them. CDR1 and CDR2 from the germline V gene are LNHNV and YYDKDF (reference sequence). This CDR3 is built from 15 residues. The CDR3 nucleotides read TGTGCCACCAGCAGCCCCCAGGGCGCGGGTTCACCCCTCCACTTT. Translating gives CATSSPQGAGSPLHF.

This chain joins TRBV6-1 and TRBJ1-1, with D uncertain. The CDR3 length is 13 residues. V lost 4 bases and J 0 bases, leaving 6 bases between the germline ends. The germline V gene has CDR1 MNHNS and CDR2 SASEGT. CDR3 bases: TGTGCCAGCAGTGCGCGAGTGAACACTGAAGCTTTCTTT. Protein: CASSARVNTEAFF.

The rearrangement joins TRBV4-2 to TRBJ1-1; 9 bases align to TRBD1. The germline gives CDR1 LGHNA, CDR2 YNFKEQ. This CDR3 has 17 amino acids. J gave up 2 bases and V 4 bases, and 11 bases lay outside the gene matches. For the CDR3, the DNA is TGTGCCAGCAGCCGATTAGCGGGACAGGGACAAAACACTGAAGCTTTCTTT. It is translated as CASSRLAGQGQNTEAFF.

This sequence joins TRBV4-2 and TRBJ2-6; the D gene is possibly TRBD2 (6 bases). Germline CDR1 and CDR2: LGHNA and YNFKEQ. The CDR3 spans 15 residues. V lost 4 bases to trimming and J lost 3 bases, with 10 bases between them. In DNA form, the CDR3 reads TGTGCCAGCAGCCCTCGGGGGAATGGGGCCAACGTCCTGACTTTC. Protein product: CASSPRGNGANVLTF.

CDR3 region: CAISLGVGVSGNTIYF. Written as DNA, the CDR3 is TGTGCCATCAGTCTGGGGGTGGGGGTTTCTGGAAACACCATATATTTT. This chain links TRBV10-3 with TRBJ1-3, with D possibly being TRBD1 (5 bases). Germline assignment: CDR1 ENHRY and CDR2 SYGVKD. Trimming left V 5 bases short and J 1 base short, with 15 bases between. The CDR3 is made up of 16 amino acids.

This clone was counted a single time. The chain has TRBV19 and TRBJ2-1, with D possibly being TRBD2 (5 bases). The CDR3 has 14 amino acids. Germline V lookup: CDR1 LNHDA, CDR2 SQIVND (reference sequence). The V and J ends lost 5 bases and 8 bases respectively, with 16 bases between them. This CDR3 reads CASSPGSSIHEQFF. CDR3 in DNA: TGTGCCAGTAGTCCGGGATCCTCCATTCATGAGCAGTTCTTC. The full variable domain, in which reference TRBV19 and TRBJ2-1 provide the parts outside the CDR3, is DGGITQSPKYLFRKEGQNVTLSCEQNLNHDAMYWYRQDPGQGLRLIYYSQIVNDFQKGDIAEGYSVSREKKESFPLTVTSAQKNPTAFYLCASSPGSSIHEQFFGPGTRLTVL.